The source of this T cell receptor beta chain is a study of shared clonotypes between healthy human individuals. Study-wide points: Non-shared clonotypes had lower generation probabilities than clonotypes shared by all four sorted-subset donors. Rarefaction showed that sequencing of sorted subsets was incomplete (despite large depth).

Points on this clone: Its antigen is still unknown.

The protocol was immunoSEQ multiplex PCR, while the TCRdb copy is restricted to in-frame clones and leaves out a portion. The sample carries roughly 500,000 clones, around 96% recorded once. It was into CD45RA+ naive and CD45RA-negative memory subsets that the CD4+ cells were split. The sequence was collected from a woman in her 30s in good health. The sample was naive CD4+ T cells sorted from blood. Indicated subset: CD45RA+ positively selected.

The CDR3 nucleotides are TGTGCCAGCAGCTTATTAGGAGGGGACACTGAAGCTTTCTTT. Translation gives CASSLLGGDTEAFF. The chain carries TRBV7-2 and TRBJ1-1, with D possibly matching TRBD1 (5 bases). V was cut by 2 bases and J by 3 bases, with 10 bases left in between. The CDR3 totals 14 residues. CDR1 is SGHTA, CDR2 FQGNSA, per germline.